Detailed here is one T cell receptor beta chain. The data derive from a study of cytotoxic CD8 clonotypes in ibrutinib-treated CLL. This CDR3 is 16 amino acids long. The germline V gene encodes CDR1 ENHRY and CDR2 SYGVKD. Trimming at V came to 6 bases and at J to 4 bases, leaving 8 bases not matched to a gene. Assay used: immunoSEQ multiplex PCR; TCRdb lists only in-frame clones, some missing. The sample records hundreds of thousands of clones, 70% to 80% being singletons. The V and J genes are TRBV10-3 and TRBJ2-7; 14 bases agree with TRBD2. This specimen consisted of PBMCs, obtained before ibrutinib treatment. This TCR was sampled from a human donor with chronic lymphocytic leukemia. The CDR3 DNA follows: TGTGCCATCAGGGACGGGACTAGCGGGAGATTGTACGAGCAGTACTTC. Its translation: CAIRDGTSGRLYEQYF.